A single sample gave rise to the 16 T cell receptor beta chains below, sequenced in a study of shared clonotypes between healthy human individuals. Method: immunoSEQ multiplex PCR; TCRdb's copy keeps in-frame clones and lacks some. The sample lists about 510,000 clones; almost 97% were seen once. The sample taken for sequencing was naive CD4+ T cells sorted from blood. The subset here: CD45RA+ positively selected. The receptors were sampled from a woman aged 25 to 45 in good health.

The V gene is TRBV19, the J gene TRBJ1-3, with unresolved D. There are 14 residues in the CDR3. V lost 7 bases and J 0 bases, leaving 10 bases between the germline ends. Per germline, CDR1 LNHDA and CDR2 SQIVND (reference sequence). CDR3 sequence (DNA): TGTGCCAGTATCAGTGGGAACTCTGGAAACACCATATATTTT. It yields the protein CASISGNSGNTIYF.

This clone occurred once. The CDR3 sequence: CASSGGLGKDTEAFF. The CDR3 nucleotides are TGTGCCAGTAGTGGCGGGTTGGGGAAGGACACTGAAGCTTTCTTT. This chain joins TRBV19 and TRBJ1-1; D remains unclear. Germline assignment: CDR1 LNHDA and CDR2 SQIVND (reference sequence). Trimming pared 5 bases from V and 3 bases from J, leaving 16 bases between. The CDR3 sequence is 15 residues long.

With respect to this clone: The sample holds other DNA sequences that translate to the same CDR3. For the CDR3, the DNA is TGCGCCAGCAGCTTGGGGGACACTGAAGCTTTCTTT. Its protein is CASSLGDTEAFF. V and J are TRBV5-1 and TRBJ1-1; D is unclear. V was shortened by 0 bases and J by 3 bases, with 3 bases between the two germline ends. The CDR3 has 12 amino acids. Germline CDR1 reads SGHRS; CDR2 reads YFSETQ.

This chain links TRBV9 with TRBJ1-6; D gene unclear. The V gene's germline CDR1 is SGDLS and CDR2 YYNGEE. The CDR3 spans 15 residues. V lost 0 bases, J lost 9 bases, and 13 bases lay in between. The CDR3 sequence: CASSVVPDLVSPLHF. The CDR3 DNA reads TGTGCCAGCAGCGTAGTTCCCGACCTTGTTTCACCCCTCCACTTT.

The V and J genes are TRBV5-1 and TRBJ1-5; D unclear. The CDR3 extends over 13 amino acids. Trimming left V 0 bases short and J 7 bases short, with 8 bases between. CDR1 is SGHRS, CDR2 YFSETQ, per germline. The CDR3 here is CASSLEGTQPQHF. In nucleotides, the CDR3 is TGCGCCAGCAGCTTGGAGGGAACACAGCCCCAGCATTTT.

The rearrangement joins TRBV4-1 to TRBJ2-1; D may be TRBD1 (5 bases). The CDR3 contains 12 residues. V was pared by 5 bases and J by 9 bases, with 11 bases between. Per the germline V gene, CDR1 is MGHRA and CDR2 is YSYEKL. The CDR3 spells CASSSQATEQFF. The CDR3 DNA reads TGCGCCAGCAGCTCACAGGCGACTGAGCAGTTCTTC.

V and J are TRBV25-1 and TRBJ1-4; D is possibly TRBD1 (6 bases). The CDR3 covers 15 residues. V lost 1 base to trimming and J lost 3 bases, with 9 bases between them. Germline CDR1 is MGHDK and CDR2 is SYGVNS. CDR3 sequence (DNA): TGTGCCAGCAGTGAATCGGGGGCCCCTAATGAAAAACTGTTTTTT. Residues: CASSESGAPNEKLFF.

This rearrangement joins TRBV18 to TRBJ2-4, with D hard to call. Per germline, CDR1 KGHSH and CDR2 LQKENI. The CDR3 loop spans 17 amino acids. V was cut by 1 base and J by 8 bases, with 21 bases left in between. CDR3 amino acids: CASSPRVRSGSGDIQYF. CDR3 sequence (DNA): TGTGCCAGCTCACCACGGGTCAGGTCCGGATCGGGTGACATTCAGTACTTC.

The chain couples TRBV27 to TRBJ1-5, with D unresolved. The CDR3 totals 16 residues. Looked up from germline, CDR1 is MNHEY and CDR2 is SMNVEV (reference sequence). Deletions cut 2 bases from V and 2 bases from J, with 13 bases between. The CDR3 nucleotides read TGTGCCAGCAGTTTAAGAAGTCGAGGCCGCAATCAGCCCCAGCATTTT. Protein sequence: CASSLRSRGRNQPQHF.

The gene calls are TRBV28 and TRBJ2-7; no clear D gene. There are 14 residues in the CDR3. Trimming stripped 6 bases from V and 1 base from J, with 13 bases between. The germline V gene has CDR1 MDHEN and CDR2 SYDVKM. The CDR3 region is CASRDGSISYEQYF. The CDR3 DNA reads TGTGCCAGCAGGGACGGCTCAATTTCCTACGAGCAGTACTTC.

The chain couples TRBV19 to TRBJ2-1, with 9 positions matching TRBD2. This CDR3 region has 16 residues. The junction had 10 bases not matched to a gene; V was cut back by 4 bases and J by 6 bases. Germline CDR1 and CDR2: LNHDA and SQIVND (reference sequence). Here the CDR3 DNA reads TGTGCCAGTAGTACACCATTTAGCGGGAGAACCAATGAGCAGTTCTTC. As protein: CASSTPFSGRTNEQFF.

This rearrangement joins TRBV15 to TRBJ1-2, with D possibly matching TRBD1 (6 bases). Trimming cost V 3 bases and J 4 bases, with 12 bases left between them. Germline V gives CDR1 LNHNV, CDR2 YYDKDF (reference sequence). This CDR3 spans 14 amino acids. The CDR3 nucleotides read TGTGCCACCAGCAGGAACAGGGAACCCTATGGCTACACCTTC. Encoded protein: CATSRNREPYGYTF. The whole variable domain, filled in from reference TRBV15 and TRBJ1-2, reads DAMVIQNPRYQVTQFGKPVTLSCSQTLNHNVMYWYQQKSSQAPKLLFHYYDKDFNNEADTPDNFQSRRPNTSFCFLDIRSPGLGDTAMYLCATSRNREPYGYTFGSGTRLTVV.

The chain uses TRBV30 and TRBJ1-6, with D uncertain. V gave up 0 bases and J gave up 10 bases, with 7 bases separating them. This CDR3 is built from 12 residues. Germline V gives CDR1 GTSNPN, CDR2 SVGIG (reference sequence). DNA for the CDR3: TGTGCCTGGAGTGTAACGTTCTCACCCCTCCACTTT. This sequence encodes CAWSVTFSPLHF.

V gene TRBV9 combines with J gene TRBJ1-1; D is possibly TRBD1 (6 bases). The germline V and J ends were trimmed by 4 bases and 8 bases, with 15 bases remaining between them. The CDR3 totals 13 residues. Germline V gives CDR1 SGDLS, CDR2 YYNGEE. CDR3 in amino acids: CASSRGGYAEAFF. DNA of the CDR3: TGTGCCAGCAGCCGAGGGGGGTATGCGGAAGCTTTCTTT. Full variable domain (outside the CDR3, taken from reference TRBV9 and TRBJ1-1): DSGVTQTPKHLITATGQRVTLRCSPRSGDLSVYWYQQSLDQGLQFLIQYYNGEERAKGNILERFSAQQFPDLHSELNLSSLELGDSALYFCASSRGGYAEAFFGQGTRLTVV.

The CDR3 coding sequence is TGTGCCAGCAGTTCACGAGGGGGTATCTCCTACGAGCAGTACTTC. Protein sequence: CASSSRGGISYEQYF. The chain recombines TRBV27 with TRBJ2-7; D possibly corresponds to TRBD1 (6 bases). Germline V gene data show CDR1 as MNHEY and CDR2 as SMNVEV (reference sequence). The ends were cut back, 4 bases at V and 0 bases at J, with 13 bases in the middle. This CDR3 region has 15 residues.

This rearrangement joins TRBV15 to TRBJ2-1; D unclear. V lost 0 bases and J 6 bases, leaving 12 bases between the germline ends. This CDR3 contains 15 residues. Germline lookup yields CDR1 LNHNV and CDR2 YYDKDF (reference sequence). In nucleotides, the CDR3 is TGTGCCACCAGCAGAGACCGACTGGCCACCAATGAGCAGTTCTTC. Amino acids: CATSRDRLATNEQFF.